This T cell receptor beta chain derives from a study of blood T cell repertoires in COVID-19. Study-level background: Spain, Italy and the United States supplied samples that represented acute and convalescent COVID-19. The analysed material was cDNA or gDNA that came from T cells, B-cell-depleted T cells, or PBMCs.

In the study's own analysis: Estimation of nucleated cell counts was performed using reference gene primer amplification. Some clones are missing from TCRdb's copy, which holds only in-frame ones; the method was immunoSEQ multiplex PCR. V and J calls and clone size are given by that table; D and trimming were obtained from the DNA. The sample gives about 220,000 clones, around 84% of which show up once; 15% to 20% is in the top ten. This clone came up a few times. The CDR3 sequence is 16 residues long. V shed 2 bases, J shed 6 bases, and the junction held 8 bases outside the gene matches. CDR1 is MDHEN and CDR2 is SYDVKM in the germline V gene.

The rearrangement joins TRBV28 to TRBJ2-1, with TRBD2 matching over 9 bases. This TCR derives from a man between 25 and 39 years old with active or convalescent COVID-19. What was sequenced was peripheral blood. CDR3 bases: TGTGCCAGCAGTTTAACCGGGACTAGCTTGGGCAATGAGCAGTTCTTC. This sequence encodes CASSLTGTSLGNEQFF.